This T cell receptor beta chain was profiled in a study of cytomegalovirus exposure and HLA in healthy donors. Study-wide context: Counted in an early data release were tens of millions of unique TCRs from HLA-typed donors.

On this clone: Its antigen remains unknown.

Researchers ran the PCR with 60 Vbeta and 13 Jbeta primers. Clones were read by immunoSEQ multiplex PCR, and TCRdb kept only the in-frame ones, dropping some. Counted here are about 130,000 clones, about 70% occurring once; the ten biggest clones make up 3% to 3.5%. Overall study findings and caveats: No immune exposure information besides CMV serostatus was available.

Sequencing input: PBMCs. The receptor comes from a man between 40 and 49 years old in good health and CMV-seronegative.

CDR3 region: CASRVRFSDEQFF. The CDR3 nucleotides read TGTGCCAGTAGGGTCCGGTTTTCGGATGAGCAGTTCTTC. The chain is built from TRBV19 and TRBJ2-1; D not resolved. V lost 6 bases and J lost 8, with 14 bases in between. The germline gives CDR1 LNHDA, CDR2 SQIVND (reference sequence). This CDR3 contains 13 residues.